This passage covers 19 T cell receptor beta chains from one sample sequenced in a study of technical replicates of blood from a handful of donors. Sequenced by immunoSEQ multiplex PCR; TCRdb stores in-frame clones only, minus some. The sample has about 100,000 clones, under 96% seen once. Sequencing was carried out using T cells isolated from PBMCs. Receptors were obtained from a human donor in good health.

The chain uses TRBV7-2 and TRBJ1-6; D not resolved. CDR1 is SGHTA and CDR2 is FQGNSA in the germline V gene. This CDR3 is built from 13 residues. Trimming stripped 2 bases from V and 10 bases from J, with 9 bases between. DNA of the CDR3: TGTGCCAGCAGCTTAAGAGTTGAATCACCCCTCCACTTT. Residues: CASSLRVESPLHF.

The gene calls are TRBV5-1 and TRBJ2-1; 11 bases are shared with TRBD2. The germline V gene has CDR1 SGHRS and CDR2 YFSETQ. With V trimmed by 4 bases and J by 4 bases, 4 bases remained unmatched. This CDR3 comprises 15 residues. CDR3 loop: CASSGGTSGYNEQFF. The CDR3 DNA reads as TGCGCCAGCAGCGGAGGGACTAGCGGTTACAATGAGCAGTTCTTC.

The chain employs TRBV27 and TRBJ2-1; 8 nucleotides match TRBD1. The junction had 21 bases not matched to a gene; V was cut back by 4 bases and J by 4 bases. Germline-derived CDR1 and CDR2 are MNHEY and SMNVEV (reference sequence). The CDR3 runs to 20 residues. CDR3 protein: CASSSTPRIADREFYNEQFF. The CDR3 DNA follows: TGTGCCAGCAGTTCTACCCCGAGGATCGCGGACAGGGAATTTTACAATGAGCAGTTCTTC.

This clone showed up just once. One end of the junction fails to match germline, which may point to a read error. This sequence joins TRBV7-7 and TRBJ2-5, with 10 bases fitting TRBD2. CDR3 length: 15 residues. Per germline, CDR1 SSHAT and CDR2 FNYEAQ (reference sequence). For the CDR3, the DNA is TGTGCTAGCAGCCGAACTAGCGGGGCGCGCGAGACCCAGTACTTC. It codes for CASSRTSGARETQYF. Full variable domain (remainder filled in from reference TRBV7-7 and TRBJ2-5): GAGVSQSPRYKVTKRGQDVTLRCDPISSHATLYWYQQALGQGPEFLTYFNYEAQPDKSGLPSDRFSAERPEGSISTLTIQRTEQRDSAMYRCASSRTSGARETQYFGPGTRLLVL.

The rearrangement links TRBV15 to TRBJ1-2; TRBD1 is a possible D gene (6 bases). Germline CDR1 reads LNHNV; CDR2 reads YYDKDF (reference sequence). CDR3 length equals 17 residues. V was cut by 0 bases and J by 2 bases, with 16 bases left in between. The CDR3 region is CATSRESSGGRNYGYTF. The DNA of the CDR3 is TGTGCCACCAGCAGAGAGTCCTCGGGGGGGCGCAACTATGGCTACACCTTC.

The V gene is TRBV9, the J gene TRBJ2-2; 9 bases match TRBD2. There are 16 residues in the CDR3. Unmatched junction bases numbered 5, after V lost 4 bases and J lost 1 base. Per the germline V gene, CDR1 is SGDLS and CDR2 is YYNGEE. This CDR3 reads CASSSRTSENTGELFF. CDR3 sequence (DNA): TGTGCCAGCAGCTCGAGGACTAGCGAGAACACCGGGGAGCTGTTTTTT.

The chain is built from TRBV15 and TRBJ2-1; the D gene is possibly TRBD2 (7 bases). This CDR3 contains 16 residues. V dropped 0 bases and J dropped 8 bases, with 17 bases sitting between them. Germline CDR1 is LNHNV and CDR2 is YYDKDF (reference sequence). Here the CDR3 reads CATSRDRSGGPYEQFF. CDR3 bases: TGTGCCACCAGCAGAGATCGTTCGGGGGGCCCTTATGAGCAGTTCTTC.

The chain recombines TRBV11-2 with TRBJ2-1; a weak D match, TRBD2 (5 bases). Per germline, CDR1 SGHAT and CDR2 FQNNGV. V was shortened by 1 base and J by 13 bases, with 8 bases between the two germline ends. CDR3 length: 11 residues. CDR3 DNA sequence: TGTGCCAGCAGCTTAGGAGGGAATCAGTTCTTC. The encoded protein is CASSLGGNQFF. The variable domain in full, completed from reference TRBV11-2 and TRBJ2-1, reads EAGVAQSPRYKIIEKRQSVAFWCNPISGHATLYWYQQILGQGPKLLIQFQNNGVVDDSQLPKDRFSAERLKGVDSTLKIQPAKLEDSAVYLCASSLGGNQFFGPGTRLTVL.

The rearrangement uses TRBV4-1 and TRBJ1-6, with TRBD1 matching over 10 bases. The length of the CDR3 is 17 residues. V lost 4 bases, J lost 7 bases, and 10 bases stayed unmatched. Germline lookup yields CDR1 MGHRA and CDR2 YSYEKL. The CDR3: CASSRSGQGLKNSPLHF. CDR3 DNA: TGCGCCAGCAGCCGCTCGGGACAGGGGCTGAAGAATTCACCCCTCCACTTT.

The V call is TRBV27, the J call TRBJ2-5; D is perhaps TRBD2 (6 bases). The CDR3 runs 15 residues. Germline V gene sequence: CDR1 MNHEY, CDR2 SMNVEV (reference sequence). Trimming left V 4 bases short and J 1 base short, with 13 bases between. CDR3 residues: CASSSIGGGQETQYF. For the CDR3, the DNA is TGTGCCAGCAGTTCTATCGGGGGAGGCCAAGAGACCCAGTACTTC.

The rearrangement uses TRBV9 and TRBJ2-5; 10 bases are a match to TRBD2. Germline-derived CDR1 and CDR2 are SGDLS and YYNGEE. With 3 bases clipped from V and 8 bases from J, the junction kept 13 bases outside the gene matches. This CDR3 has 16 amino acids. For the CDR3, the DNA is TGTGCCAGCAGCGGCGCTTTGGGACTAGCGACCACTACCCAGTACTTC. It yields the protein CASSGALGLATTTQYF.

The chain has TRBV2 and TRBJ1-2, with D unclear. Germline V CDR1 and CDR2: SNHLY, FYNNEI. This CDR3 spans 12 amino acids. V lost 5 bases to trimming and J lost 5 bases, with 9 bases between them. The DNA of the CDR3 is TGTGCCAGCAGTTCCTGGACTTATGGCTACACCTTC. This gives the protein CASSSWTYGYTF.

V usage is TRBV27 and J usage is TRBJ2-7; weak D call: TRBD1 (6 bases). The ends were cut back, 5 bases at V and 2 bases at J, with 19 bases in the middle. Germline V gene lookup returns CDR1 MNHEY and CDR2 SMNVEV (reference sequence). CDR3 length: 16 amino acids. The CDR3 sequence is CASSKDDRFLTYEQYF. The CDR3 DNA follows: TGTGCCAGCAGTAAAGATGACAGGTTCCTTACCTACGAGCAGTACTTC.

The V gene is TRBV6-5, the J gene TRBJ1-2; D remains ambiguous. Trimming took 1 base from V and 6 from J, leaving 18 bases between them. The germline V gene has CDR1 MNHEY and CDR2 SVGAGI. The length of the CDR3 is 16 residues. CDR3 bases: TGTGCCAGCAGTTACTTCCCCCCCCCTTCGAGGGATGGCTACACCTTC. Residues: CASSYFPPPSRDGYTF.

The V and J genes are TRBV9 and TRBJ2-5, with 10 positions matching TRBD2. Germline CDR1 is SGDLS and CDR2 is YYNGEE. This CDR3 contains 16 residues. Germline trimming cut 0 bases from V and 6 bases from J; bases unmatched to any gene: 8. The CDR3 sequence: CASSVEEAGGPKTQYF. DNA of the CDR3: TGTGCCAGCAGCGTAGAAGAAGCGGGAGGGCCTAAGACCCAGTACTTC.

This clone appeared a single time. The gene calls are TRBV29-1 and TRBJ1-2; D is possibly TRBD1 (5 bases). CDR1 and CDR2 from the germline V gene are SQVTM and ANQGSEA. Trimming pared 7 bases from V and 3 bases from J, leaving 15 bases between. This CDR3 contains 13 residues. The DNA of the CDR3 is TGCAGCGGTCGCCAGGGTGGGGACTATGGCTACACCTTC. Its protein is CSGRQGGDYGYTF.

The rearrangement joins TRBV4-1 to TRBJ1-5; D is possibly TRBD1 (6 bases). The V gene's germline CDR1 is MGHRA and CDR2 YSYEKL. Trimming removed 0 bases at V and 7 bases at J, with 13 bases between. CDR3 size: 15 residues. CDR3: CASSQDPSQGQPQHF. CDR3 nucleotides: TGCGCCAGCAGCCAAGATCCGAGCCAGGGGCAGCCCCAGCATTTT.

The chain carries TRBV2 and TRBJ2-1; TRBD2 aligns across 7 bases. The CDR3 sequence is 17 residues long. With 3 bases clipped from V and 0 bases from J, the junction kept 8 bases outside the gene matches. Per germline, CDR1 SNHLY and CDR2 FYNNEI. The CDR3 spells CASSDTRLALSYNEQFF. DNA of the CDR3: TGTGCCAGCAGTGATACCCGACTAGCCCTCTCCTACAATGAGCAGTTCTTC.

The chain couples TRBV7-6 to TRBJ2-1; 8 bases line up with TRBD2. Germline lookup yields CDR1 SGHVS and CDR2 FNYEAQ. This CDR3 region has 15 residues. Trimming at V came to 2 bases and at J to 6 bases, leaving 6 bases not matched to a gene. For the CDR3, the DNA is TGTGCCAGCAGCTTACGCCTAGCGGGTCGCAATGAGCAGTTCTTC. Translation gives CASSLRLAGRNEQFF.